This entry describes one TCR beta chain. The antigen is unknown. The sample is drawn from a study of OX40 agonist ivuxolimab in advanced cancers. The study's findings and limits: The CD4+ and CD8+ T cells in the blood had expanded clonally by week 6 at 0.1 to 3.0 mg/kg. CD8+ T cells (on average) carried more expanded clones than CD4+ T cells.

Here immunoSEQ multiplex PCR was the method, and the copy in TCRdb shows in-frame clones only, minus some. The sample comprises roughly 69,000 clones, about nine tenths of which are singletons, and roughly 3.7% rests with the top ten. The TCR sequence derives from an adult with an advanced solid tumor such as melanoma, head and neck, liver or kidney cancer. The source material was CD4+ or CD8+ T cells sorted from blood, sampled in a trial of the OX40 agonist ivuxolimab.

The CDR3: CASSSGQGRNEQYF. CDR3 DNA: TGTGCCAGCAGCTCAGGACAGGGGAGAAACGAGCAGTACTTC. The rearrangement uses TRBV7-3 and TRBJ2-7; 9 bases line up with TRBD1. CDR3 size: 14 residues. V trimming: 4 bases; J trimming: 5 bases; junction bases outside the gene matches: 6. Germline V gene sequence: CDR1 SGHTA, CDR2 FQGTGA. Using reference TRBV7-3 and TRBJ2-7 for the parts outside the CDR3, the full variable domain is GAGVSQTPSNKVTEKGKYVELRCDPISGHTALYWYRQSLGQGPEFLIYFQGTGAADDSGLPNDRFFAVRPEGSVSTLKIQRTERGDSAVYLCASSSGQGRNEQYFGPGTRLTVT.